The sequence of this TCR beta chain was determined in a study of cytomegalovirus exposure and HLA in healthy donors. The approximately 120-subject validation cohort, separate from the approximately 670-subject first cohort, included the donors. The V gene lost 3 bases and the J gene lost 7 bases, with 17 bases spanning the gap. CDR1 and CDR2 from the germline V gene are SGDLS and YYNGEE. The CDR3 has 14 amino acids. Concerning this clone: Its antigen is not identified.

Clones were sequenced by immunoSEQ multiplex PCR, and TCRdb holds only the in-frame ones, with some missing. The repertoire consists of approximately 98,000 clones, with approximately 86% occurring once and the leading ten covering roughly 3%. Whole-study findings and limits: TCR sequences were mostly rare, though some public TCRs occurred in many donors. According to the study, roughly 180 TCR beta chains were cytomegalovirus-associated.

Sequenced material: PBMCs. This sequence was found in a woman in her late teens or twenties in good health and CMV-seronegative. V gene TRBV9 combines with J gene TRBJ2-7, with TRBD1 as a possible D gene (6 bases). The DNA of the CDR3 is TGTGCCAGCAGCGCCGGACAGAATCTGGGAGAGCAGTACTTC. The encoded protein is CASSAGQNLGEQYF.